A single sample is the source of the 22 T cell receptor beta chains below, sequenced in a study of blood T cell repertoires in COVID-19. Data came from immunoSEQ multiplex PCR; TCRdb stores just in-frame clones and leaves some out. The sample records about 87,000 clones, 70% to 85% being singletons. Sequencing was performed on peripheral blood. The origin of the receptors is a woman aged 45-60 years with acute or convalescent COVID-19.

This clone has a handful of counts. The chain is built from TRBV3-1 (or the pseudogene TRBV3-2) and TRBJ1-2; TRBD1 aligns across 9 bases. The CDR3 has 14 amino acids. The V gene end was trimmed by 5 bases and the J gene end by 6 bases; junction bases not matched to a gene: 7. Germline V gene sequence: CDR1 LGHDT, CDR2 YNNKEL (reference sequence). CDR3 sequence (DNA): TGTGCCAGCAGCTGGCGGACAGGGGAGAATGGCTACACCTTC. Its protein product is CASSWRTGENGYTF.

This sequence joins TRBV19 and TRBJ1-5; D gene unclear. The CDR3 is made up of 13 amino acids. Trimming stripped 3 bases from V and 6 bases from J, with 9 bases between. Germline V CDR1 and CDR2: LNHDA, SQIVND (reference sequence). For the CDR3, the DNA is TGTGCCAGTAGTATTCAGGTGGGTCAGCCCCAGCATTTT. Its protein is CASSIQVGQPQHF.

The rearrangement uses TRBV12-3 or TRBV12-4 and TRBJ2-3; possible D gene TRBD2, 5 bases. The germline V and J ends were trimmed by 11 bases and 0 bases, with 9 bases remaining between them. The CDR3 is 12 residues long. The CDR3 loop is CASEASTDTQYF. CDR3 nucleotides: TGTGCCTCGGAGGCTAGCACAGATACGCAGTATTTT.

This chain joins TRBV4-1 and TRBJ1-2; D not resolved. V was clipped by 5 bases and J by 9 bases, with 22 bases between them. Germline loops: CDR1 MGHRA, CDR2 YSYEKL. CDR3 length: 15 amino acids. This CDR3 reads CASSAMLTSENSYTF. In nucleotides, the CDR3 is TGCGCCAGCAGCGCCATGCTTACGTCCGAAAACAGCTACACCTTC.

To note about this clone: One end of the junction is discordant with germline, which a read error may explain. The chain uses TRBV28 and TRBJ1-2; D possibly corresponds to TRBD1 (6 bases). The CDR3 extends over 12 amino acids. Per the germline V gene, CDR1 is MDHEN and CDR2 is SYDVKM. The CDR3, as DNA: TGTGCCAGCAGCGTCAGTCAGTCCGCAGGGGCCTTC. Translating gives CASSVSQSAGAF.

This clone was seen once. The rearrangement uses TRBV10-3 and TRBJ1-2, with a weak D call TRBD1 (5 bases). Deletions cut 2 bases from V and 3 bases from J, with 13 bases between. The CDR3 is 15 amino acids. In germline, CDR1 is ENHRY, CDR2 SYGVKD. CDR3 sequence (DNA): TGTGCCATCAGTGAGATAGGGACGGGAGACTATGGCTACACCTTC. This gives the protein CAISEIGTGDYGYTF.

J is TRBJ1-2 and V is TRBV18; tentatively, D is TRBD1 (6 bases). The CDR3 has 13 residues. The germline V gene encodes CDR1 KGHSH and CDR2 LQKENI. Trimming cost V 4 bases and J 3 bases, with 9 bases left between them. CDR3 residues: CASSHRTDYGYTF. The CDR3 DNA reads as TGTGCCAGCTCACACAGGACAGACTATGGCTACACCTTC.

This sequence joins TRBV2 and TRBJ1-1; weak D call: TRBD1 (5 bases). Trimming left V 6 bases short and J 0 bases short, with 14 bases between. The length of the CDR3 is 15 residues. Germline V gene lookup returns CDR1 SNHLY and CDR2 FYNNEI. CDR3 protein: CASRPKDTVNTEAFF. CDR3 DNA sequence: TGTGCCAGCAGGCCGAAGGACACCGTGAACACTGAAGCTTTCTTT.

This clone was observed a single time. The CDR3, as DNA: TGTGCCAGCAGTTCCCACAGGGCCACTGAAGCTTTCTTT. Amino acid sequence: CASSSHRATEAFF. This sequence joins TRBV28 and TRBJ1-1, with a weak D call TRBD1 (6 bases). The germline V gene encodes CDR1 MDHEN and CDR2 SYDVKM. V was trimmed by 4 bases and J by 4 bases, leaving 10 bases between them. This CDR3 has 13 amino acids.

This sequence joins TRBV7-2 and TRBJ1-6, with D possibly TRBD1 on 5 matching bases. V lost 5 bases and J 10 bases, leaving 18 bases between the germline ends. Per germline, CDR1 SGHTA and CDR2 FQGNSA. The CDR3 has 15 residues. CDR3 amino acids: CASSLGGGGLSPLHF. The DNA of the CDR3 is TGTGCCAGCAGCCTGGGGGGAGGAGGCCTCTCACCCCTCCACTTT.

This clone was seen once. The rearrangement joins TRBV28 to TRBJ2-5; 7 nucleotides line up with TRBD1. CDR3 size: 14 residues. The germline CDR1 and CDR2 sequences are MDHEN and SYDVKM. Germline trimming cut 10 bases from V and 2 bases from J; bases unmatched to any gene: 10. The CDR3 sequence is CATGLQGSQETQYF. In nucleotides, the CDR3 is TGTGCCACGGGCTTACAGGGGAGTCAAGAGACCCAGTACTTC.

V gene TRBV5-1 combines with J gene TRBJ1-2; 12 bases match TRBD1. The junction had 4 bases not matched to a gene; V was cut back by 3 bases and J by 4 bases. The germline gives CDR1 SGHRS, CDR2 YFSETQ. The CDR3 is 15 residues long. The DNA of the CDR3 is TGCGCCAGCAGCTCGGGGACAGGGGGCTTCTATGGCTACACCTTC. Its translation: CASSSGTGGFYGYTF.

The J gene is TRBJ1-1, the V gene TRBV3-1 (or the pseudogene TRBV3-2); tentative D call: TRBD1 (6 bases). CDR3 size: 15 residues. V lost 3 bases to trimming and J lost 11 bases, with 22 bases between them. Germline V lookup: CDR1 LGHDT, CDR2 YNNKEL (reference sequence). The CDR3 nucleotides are TGTGCCAGCAGCCAGGTGGGGGGGCTAAGGAGAGAGGCTTTCTTT. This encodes CASSQVGGLRREAFF.

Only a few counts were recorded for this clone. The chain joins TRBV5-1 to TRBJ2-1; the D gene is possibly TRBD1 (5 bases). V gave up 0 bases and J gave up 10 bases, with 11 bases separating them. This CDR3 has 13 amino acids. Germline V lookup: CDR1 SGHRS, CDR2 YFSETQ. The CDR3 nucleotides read TGCGCCAGCAGCTTGGATCCAGGGCAGGAGCAGTTCTTC. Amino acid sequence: CASSLDPGQEQFF.

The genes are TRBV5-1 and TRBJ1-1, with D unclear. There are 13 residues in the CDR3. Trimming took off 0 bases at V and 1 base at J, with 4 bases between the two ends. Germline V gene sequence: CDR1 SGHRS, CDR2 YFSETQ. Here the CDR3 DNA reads TGCGCCAGCAGCTTGGTTAGGAACACTGAAGCTTTCTTT. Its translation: CASSLVRNTEAFF.

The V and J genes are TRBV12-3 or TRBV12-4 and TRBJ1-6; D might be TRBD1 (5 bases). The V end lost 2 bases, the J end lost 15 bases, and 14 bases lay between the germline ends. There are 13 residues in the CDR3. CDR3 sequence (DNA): TGTGCCAGCAGTTTACCTAGTGACAGTTTCCTCCACTTT. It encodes CASSLPSDSFLHF.

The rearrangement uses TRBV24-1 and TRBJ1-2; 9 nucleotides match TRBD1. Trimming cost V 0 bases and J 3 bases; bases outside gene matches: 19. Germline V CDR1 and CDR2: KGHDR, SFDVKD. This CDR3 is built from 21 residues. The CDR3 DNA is TGTGCCACCAGTGATTTGCAAATCATAGGGGACAGGGAAGAGGTGGACTATGGCTACACCTTC. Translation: CATSDLQIIGDREEVDYGYTF.

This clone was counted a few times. CDR3 sequence (DNA): TGTGCCAGCGGGACAGCCACTGAAGCTTTCTTT. Its protein is CASGTATEAFF. The chain joins TRBV10-3 to TRBJ1-1, with 7 bases identical to TRBD1. Germline-derived CDR1 and CDR2 are ENHRY and SYGVKD. The V and J ends lost 10 bases and 4 bases, in that order; junction bases with no gene match: 3. The CDR3 has 11 residues.

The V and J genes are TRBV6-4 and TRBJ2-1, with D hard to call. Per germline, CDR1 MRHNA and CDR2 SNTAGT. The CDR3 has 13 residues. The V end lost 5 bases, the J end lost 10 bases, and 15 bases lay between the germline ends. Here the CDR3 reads CASSQAGFEEQFF. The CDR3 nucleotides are TGTGCCAGCAGTCAGGCCGGTTTCGAAGAGCAGTTCTTC.

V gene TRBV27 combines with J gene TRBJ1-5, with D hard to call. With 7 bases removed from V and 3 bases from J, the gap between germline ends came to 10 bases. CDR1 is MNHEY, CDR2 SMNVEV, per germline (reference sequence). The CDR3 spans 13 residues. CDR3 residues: CASKRGNNQPQHF. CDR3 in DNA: TGTGCCAGCAAACGAGGAAACAATCAGCCCCAGCATTTT.

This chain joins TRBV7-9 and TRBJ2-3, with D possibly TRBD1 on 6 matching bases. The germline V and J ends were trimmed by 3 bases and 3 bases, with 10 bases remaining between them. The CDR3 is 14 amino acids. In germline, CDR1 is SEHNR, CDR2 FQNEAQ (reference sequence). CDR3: CASSFGQRTDTQYF. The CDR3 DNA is TGTGCCAGCAGCTTCGGACAGAGGACAGATACGCAGTATTTT.

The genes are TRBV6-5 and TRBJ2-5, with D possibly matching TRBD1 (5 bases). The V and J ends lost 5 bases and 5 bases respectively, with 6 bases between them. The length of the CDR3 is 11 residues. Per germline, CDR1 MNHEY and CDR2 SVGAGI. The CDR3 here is CASSHRETQYF. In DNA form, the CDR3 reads TGTGCCAGCAGTCACAGGGAGACCCAGTACTTC.